This T cell receptor (beta chain) was profiled in a study of breast tumors, draining lymph nodes, adjacent tissues. This clonotype was picked up many times. Its antigen is unknown. Whole-study results and caveats: Tumor TCR diversity was below lymph nodes but above nontumor tissue. That most tumor T cells come from lymph nodes remained unproven.

TCRdb re-called the multiplex PCR reads with MiXCR, one entry per CDR3 protein. The sample includes tens of thousands of distinct CDR3 sequences, approximately 22% seen only once; the top ten take about 7.8%. This receptor was obtained from a female donor with breast cancer. Some clones in this sample may be carry-over from other donors' samples. The source material was breast tumor tissue.

The CDR3: CASSLRQGNSNQPQHF. CDR3 nucleotide sequence: TGTGCCAGTAGTCTCCGACAGGGTAATAGCAATCAGCCCCAGCATTTT. The chain employs TRBV19 and TRBJ1-5, with 7 positions matching TRBD1. This CDR3 spans 16 amino acids. Germline V gives CDR1 LNHDA, CDR2 SQIVND (reference sequence). The junction had 7 bases not matched to a gene; V was cut back by 5 bases and J by 0 bases.